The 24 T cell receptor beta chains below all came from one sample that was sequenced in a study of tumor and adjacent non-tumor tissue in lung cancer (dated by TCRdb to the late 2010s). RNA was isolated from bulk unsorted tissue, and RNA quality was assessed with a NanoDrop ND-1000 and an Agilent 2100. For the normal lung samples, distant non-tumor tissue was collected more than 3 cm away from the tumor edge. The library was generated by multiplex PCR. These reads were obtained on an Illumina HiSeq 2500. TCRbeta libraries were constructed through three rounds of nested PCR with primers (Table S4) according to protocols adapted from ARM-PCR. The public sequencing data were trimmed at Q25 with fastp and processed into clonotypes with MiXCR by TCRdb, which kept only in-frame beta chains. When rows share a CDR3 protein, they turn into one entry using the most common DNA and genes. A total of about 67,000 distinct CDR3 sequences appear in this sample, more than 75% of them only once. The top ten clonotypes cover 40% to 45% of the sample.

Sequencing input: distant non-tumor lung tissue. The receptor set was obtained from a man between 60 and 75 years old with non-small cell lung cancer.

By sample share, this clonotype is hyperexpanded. The CDR3 region has the DNA TGTGCCAGCAGCTTAGCGCCGGGGGCTGAAGCTTTCTTT. Protein sequence: CASSLAPGAEAFF. The chain uses TRBV11-1 and TRBJ1-1; D possibly corresponds to TRBD1 (5 bases). Germline CDR1 and CDR2: SGHAT and FQDESV (reference sequence). The CDR3 contains 13 residues. Trimming stripped 0 bases from V and 6 bases from J, with 8 bases between. Drawing the rest from reference TRBV11-1 and TRBJ1-1, the complete variable domain is EAEVAQSPRYKITEKSQAVAFWCDPISGHATLYWYRQILGQGPELLVQFQDESVVDDSQLPKDRFSAERLKGVDSTLKIQPAELGDSAMYLCASSLAPGAEAFFGQGTRLTVV.

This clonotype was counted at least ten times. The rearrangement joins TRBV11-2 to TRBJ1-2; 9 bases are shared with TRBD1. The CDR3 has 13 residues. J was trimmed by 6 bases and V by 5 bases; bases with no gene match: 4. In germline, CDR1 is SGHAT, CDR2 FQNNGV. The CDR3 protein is CASSHGQGNGYTF. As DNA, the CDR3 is TGTGCCAGCAGCCACGGACAGGGGAATGGCTACACCTTC.

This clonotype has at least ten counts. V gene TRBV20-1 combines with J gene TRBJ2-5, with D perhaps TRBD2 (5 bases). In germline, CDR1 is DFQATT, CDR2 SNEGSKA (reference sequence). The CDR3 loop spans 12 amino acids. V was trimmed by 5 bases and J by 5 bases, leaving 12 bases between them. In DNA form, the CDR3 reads TGCAGTGCTCAACGGGATTCGGAGACCCAGTACTTC. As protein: CSAQRDSETQYF.

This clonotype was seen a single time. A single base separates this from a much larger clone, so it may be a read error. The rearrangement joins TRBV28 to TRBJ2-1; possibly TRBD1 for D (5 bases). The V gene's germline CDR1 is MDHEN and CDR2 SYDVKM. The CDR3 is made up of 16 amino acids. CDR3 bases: TGTTCCAGCAGTTTACTGACAGCTGGAACGTCCAATGAGCAGTTCTTC. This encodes CSSSLLTAGTSNEQFF.

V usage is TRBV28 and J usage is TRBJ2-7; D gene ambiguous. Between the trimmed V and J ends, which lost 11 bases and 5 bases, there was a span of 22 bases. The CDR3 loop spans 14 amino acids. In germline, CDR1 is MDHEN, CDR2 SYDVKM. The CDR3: CAYSLSKGIDEQYF. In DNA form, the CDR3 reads TGTGCCTACAGTTTGTCAAAGGGAATAGACGAGCAGTACTTC.

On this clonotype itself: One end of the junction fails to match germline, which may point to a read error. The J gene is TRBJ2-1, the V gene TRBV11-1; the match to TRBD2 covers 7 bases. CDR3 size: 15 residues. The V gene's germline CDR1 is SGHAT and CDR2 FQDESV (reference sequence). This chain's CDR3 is CASCPTSVPYNKQFF. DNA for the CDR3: TGTGCCAGCTGCCCAACTAGCGTTCCGTACAATAAGCAGTTCTTC.

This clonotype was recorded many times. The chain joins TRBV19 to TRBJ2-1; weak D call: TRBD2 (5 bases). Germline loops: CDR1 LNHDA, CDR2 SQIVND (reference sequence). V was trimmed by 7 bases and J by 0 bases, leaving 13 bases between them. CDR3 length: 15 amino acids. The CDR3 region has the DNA TGTGCCAGTACAAGCAGCGGCAGCTCCTACAATGAGCAGTTCTTC. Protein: CASTSSGSSYNEQFF.

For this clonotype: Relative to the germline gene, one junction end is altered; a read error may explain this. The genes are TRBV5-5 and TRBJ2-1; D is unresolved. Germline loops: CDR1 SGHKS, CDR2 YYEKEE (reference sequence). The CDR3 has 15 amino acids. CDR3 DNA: TGTGCCAGCAGCTTGGATGGAACGGTCGCGGATTGGCAGTTCTTT. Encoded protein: CASSLDGTVADWQFF. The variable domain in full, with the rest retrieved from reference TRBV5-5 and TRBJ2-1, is DAGVTQSPTHLIKTRGQQVTLRCSPISGHKSVSWYQQVLGQGPQFIFQYYEKEERGRGNFPDRFSARQFPNYSSELNVNALLLGDSALYLCASSLDGTVADWQFFGPGTRLTVL.

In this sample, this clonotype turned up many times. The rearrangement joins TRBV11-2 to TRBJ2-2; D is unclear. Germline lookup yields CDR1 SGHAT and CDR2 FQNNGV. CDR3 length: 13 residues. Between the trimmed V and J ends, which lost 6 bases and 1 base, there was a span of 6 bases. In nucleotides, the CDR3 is TGTGCCAGCAGTCGAAAGAACACCGGGGAGCTGTTTTTT. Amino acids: CASSRKNTGELFF.

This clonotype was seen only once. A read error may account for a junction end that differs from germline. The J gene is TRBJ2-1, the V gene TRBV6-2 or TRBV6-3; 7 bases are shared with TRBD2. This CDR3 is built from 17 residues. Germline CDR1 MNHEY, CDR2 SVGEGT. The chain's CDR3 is CASSHDIRGSFPPEHFF. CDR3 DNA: TGTGCCAGCAGTCACGATATACGCGGGAGTTTCCCCCCTGAGCACTTCTTC.

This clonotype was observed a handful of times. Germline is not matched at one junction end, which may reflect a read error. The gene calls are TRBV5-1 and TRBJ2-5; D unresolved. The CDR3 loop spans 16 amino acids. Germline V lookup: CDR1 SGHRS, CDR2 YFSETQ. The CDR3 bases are TGCGCTAGCAGCTTGGGTACAGCCCCACCTGGAGAGACCCAGTACTTC. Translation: CASSLGTAPPGETQYF. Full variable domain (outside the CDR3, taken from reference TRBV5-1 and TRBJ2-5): KAGVTQTPRYLIKTRGQQVTLSCSPISGHRSVSWYQQTPGQGLQFLFEYFSETQRNKGNFPGRFSGRQFSNSRSEMNVSTLELGDSALYLCASSLGTAPPGETQYFGPGTRLLVL.

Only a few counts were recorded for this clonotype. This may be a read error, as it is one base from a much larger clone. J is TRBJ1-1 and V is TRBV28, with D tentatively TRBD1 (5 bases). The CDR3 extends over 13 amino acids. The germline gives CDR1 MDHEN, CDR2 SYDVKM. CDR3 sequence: CVSSMTVNTEAFF. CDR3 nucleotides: TGTGTCAGCAGCATGACAGTGAACACTGAAGCTTTCTTT.

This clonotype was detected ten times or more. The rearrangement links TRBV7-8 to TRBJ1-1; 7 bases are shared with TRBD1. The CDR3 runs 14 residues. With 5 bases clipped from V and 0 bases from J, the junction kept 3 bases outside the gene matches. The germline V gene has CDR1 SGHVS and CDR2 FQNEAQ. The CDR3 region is CASSPGTVNTEAFF. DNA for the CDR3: TGTGCCAGCAGCCCAGGGACAGTGAACACTGAAGCTTTCTTT.

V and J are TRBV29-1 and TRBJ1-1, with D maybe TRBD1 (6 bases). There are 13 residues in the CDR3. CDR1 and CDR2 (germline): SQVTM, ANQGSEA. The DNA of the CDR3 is TGCAGTGGATCAGGGGCTAGGAACACTGAAGCTTTCTTT. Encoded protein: CSGSGARNTEAFF.

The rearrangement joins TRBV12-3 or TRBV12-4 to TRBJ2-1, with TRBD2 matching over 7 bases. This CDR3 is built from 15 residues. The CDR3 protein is CPCSFPQRDCNEQFF. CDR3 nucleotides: TGTCCCTGCAGTTTCCCTCAGCGGGACTGCAATGAGCAGTTCTTC.

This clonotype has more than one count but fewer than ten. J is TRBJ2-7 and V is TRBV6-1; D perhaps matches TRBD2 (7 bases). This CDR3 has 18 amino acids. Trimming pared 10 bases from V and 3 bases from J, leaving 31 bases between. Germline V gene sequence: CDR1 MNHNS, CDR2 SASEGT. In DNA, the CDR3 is TGTGCCAACAGGGTCACCACAACAGAGAGGGGGGGGAACTACGAGCAGTACTTC. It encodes CANRVTTTERGGNYEQYF.

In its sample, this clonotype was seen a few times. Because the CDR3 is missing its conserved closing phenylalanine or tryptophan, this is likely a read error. CDR3 loop: CTIMNNEQFL. DNA for the CDR3: TGTACCATAATGAACAATGAGCAGTTCCTC. The chain joins TRBV6-1 to TRBJ2-1; no firm D call. The germline gives CDR1 MNHNS, CDR2 SASEGT. The CDR3 consists of 10 residues.

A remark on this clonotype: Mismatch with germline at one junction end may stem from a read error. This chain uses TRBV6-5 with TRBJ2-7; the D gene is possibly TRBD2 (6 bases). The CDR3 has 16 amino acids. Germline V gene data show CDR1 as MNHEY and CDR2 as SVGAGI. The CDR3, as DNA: TGTGCCAGCAGCCGAGATGGTGGCGGGAACTCCTACGGGCAGTACTTT. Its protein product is CASSRDGGGNSYGQYF.

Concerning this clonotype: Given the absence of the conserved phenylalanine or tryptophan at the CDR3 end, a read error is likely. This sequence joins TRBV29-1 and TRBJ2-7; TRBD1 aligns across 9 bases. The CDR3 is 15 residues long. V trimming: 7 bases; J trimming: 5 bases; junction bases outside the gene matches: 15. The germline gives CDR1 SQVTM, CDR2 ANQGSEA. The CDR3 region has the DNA TGCAGCGCAATAGGGGGGGGACAGGGTTCCCACGAGCAGTACTTA. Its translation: CSAIGGGQGSHEQYL.

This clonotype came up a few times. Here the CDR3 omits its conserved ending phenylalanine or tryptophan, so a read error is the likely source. The CDR3 nucleotides read TGTGCCAGCAGCTTAGTTTCGGACCTTAGCAGTCAGCCCCAGCATCTT. Amino acid sequence: CASSLVSDLSSQPQHL. The rearrangement uses TRBV7-8 and TRBJ1-5; D call uncertain. Germline V lookup: CDR1 SGHVS, CDR2 FQNEAQ. The CDR3 consists of 16 residues.

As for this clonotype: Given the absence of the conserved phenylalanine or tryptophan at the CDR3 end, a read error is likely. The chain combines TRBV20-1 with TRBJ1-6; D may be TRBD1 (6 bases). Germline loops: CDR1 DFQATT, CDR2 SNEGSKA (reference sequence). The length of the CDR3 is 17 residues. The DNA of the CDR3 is TGCAGTGCTAGAGACAGGGGCCGGAGCTCCTATAATTCACGCCTCCACCTT. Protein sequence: CSARDRGRSSYNSRLHL.

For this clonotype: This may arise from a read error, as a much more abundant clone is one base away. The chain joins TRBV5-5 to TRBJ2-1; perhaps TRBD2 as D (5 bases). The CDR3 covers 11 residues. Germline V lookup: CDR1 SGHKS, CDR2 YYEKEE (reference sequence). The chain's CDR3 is CVSSIAGESFF. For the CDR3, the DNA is TGTGTCAGCAGCATAGCCGGGGAGTCGTTCTTC.

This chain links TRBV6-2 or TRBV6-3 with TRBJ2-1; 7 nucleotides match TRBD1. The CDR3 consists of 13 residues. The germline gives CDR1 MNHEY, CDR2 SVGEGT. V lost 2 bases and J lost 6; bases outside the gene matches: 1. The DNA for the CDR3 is TGTGCCAGCAGTTACCGACAGGGCAATGAGCAGTTCTTC. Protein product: CASSYRQGNEQFF.

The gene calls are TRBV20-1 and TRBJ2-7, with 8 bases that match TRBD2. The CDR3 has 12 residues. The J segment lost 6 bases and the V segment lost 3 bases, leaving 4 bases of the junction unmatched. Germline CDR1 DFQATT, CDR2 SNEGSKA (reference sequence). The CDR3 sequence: CSASSLAGEQYF. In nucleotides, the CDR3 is TGCAGTGCTAGTAGTCTAGCGGGCGAGCAGTACTTC.